The clone carrying this T cell receptor (beta chain) was counted a few times. Its specificity is unknown. Time point noted: persistent/refractory GD, antithyroid drugs over 5 years with positive TRAb. Researchers made the TCR library from RNA that was extracted from PBMCs. V was cut by 0 bases and J by 7 bases, with 7 bases left in between. This CDR3 has 13 amino acids. CDR1 is MNHNS and CDR2 is SASEGT in the germline V gene. Combining iRepertoire HTBI primers with Arm-PCR of CDR3 regions, the authors built TCR beta libraries. TCRdb fed the multiplex PCR reads into MiXCR, producing one record per CDR3 protein. The profile shows some 440,000 distinct CDR3 sequences, around 21% of them singletons. The sample originates from a study of regulatory T cells in long-lasting Graves disease. Findings and limits, study-wide: Since the sample size was small, accuracy may have been reduced. Analysis covered peripheral blood alone, not thyroid tissue. Newly diagnosed patients shared about a thousand public clonotypes; persistent patients shared about 2,700. TRBV28, TRBJ1-2 and TRBJ2-5 were favored in persistent disease.

This chain joins TRBV6-1 and TRBJ1-5; D is undetermined. The sample here was peripheral blood mononuclear cells (PBMCs), taken when the disease was refractory, from a patient treated with antithyroid drugs. The TCR was taken from a female donor with Graves disease. The CDR3 protein is CASSEAEWQPQHF. The CDR3 DNA sequence: TGTGCCAGCAGTGAAGCGGAGTGGCAGCCCCAGCATTTT.